This T cell receptor beta chain appears in the sequencing data of a study of blood T cell repertoires in COVID-19. Across the study: Spain, Italy and the United States supplied samples that represented acute and convalescent COVID-19. The analysed material was cDNA or gDNA that came from T cells, B-cell-depleted T cells, or PBMCs.

CDR1 and CDR2 (germline): MGHRA, YSYEKL. Trimming took off 1 base at V and 2 bases at J, with 6 bases between the two ends. The CDR3 has 13 residues. The method was immunoSEQ multiplex PCR; TCRdb's version includes in-frame clones alone and lacks a portion of them. Here the sample spans about 330,000 clones, around 87% being singletons. This chain uses TRBV4-1 with TRBJ2-7; D not resolved. This sequence was found in a woman in her forties or fifties with active or convalescent COVID-19. Sequencing was done on a sample of peripheral blood. CDR3 protein: CASSQVSAYEQYF. CDR3 DNA: TGCGCCAGCAGCCAAGTTTCAGCCTACGAGCAGTACTTC.